The TCR beta chain under discussion was sequenced for a study of T cell repertoires in cytomegalovirus infection. Study-level information: Alongside well-studied HLA-B-restricted CMV epitopes, recently identified HLA-C-restricted CMV epitopes were also used. Study-level results: In two of eight donors, the top clonotype was HLA-C-restricted CMV-specific.

TCRdb re-called the reads with MiXCR, one entry per CDR3 protein. The data show about 900,000 distinct CDR3 sequences, 31% seen once. As to this clonotype: As yet, its antigen is unknown.

The receptor was derived from a human donor in good health (CMV status not recorded). Some clones in this sample may be carry-over from other donors' samples. Sequenced here: cultured CD8+ T cells from PBMCs, sampled from culture after CMV antigen stimulation.

CDR3 region: CATKGSTGELFF. In DNA form, the CDR3 reads TGTGCCACCAAAGGATCTACCGGGGAGCTGTTTTTT. The chain recombines TRBV24-1 with TRBJ2-2; no reliable D call. V was shortened by 8 bases and J by 5 bases, with 8 bases between the two germline ends. The germline V gene encodes CDR1 KGHDR and CDR2 SFDVKD. CDR3 length equals 12 residues.